This T cell receptor (beta chain) was captured by sequencing in a study of T cell repertoires in ileal Crohn's disease. Study at large: Patients had a median approximately 8-year disease duration, and approximately 36% were active smokers.

Germline V gene data show CDR1 as SGHTA and CDR2 as FQGNSA. CDR3 length: 14 amino acids. V was cut by 4 bases and J by 0 bases, with 9 bases left in between. Only in-frame clones appear in the TCRdb table, and some are missing; sequencing was by immunoSEQ multiplex PCR. The data contain roughly 660 clones, 95% to 98% of them singletons. The time point here: inflamed ileum from the surgical specimen. Sequencing was performed on ileal tissue. The V gene is TRBV7-2, the J gene TRBJ1-1; TRBD1 is a possible D gene (5 bases). This receptor was taken from an adult with Crohn's disease. The CDR3 bases are TGTGCCAGCAGCTCAGGGACGGTGAACACTGAAGCTTTCTTT. Translating it yields CASSSGTVNTEAFF.